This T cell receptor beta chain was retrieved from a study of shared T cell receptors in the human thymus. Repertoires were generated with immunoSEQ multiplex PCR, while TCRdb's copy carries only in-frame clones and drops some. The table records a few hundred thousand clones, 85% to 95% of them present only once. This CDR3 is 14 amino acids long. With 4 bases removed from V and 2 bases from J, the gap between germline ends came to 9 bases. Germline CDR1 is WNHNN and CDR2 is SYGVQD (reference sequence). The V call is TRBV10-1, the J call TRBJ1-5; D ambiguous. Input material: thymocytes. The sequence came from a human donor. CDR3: CASSGGYRNQPQHF. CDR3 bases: TGCGCCAGCAGTGGGGGATATCGCAATCAGCCCCAGCATTTT.